These T cell receptor beta chains were read from a single sample in a study of cytomegalovirus exposure and HLA in healthy donors. Clones were read by immunoSEQ multiplex PCR, and TCRdb kept only the in-frame ones, dropping some. The repertoire holds 200,000 or so clones, 65% to 85% seen once, with 0.71% in the top ten. The source material was PBMCs. The receptors originated from a boy between 2 and 10 years old in good health and CMV-seronegative. The conserved cysteine and the conserved F or W are not part of the CDR3 here.

V gene	J gene	CDR3 protein
TRBV9	TRBJ1-6	ASSVDSSYNSPLH
TRBV25-1	TRBJ2-3	ASGGGLSGTHWDTQY
TRBV27	TRBJ2-3	ASSPTRVWSTDTQY
TRBV5-1	TRBJ2-2	ASSLAGGVGELF
TRBV5-1	TRBJ2-7	ASNSDRGPYEQY
TRBV6-6	TRBJ1-2	ASSLTGHYGYT
TRBV19	TRBJ2-6	ASGVGQGLLEANVLT
TRBV5-5	TRBJ1-6	ASSVGAGNSPLH
TRBV10-3	TRBJ2-2	AISVGLAGGTGELF
TRBV19	TRBJ2-3	ASSPRDRRPDTQY
TRBV6-1	TRBJ2-7	ASSPPGYSEQY
TRBV5-6	TRBJ1-2	ASSSDSPDYGYT
TRBV19	TRBJ1-5	ASSIGTWGNQPQH
TRBV15	TRBJ2-5	ATGNRGLPETQY
TRBV11-2	TRBJ1-4	ASSLRAPGGEKLF
TRBV6-4	TRBJ2-1	ASSDSNGYEQF
TRBV5-8	TRBJ2-3	ASSLETSLSTDTQY
TRBV4-1	TRBJ2-3	ASSQLDRGPPDTQY
TRBV5-4	TRBJ2-7	ASSRQGNEQY
TRBV5-1	TRBJ2-1	ASSATRGQGNYNEQF
TRBV30	TRBJ2-7	AWDGPGQGFGEQY
TRBV19	TRBJ1-1	ASSIYWGAVNTEAF
TRBV5-1	TRBJ2-5	ASSLNTQETQY
TRBV2	TRBJ2-7	ASKVSPSYEQY
TRBV5-6	TRBJ2-7	ASSFADREAYEQY
TRBV10-3	TRBJ2-7	AIGKGADYEQY
TRBV6-4	TRBJ2-2	ASSDSMNEGLNTGELF
TRBV6-1	TRBJ2-3	ASGQGPDTQY
TRBV14	TRBJ1-5	ASSQDQSGNQPQH
TRBV4-2	TRBJ2-5	ASSQGLGEETQY
TRBV6-4	TRBJ2-3	ASSDSGGGPTDTQY
TRBV5-8	TRBJ2-5	ASSLVPTQETQY
TRBV29-1	TRBJ2-3	SVSGLAVDTQY
TRBV27	TRBJ2-6	ASSLTRSGANVLT
TRBV7-7	TRBJ2-7	ASSLGRSYEQY
TRBV2	TRBJ2-7	ASRVENPYEQY
TRBV7-9	TRBJ2-1	ASSLVPGVADEQF
TRBV25-1	TRBJ1-1	ASSDLRRQSNTEAF
TRBV6-6	NA	ATGPGTSGGIYEQY
TRBV6-1	TRBJ2-7	ASSGRQGYEQY
TRBV2	TRBJ1-1	ASRRRTSPENTEAF
TRBV18	TRBJ2-5	ASSLRDSQETQY
TRBV5-4	TRBJ2-3	ASSQPGFPDTQY
TRBV19	TRBJ2-4	ASSTRLALLDIQY